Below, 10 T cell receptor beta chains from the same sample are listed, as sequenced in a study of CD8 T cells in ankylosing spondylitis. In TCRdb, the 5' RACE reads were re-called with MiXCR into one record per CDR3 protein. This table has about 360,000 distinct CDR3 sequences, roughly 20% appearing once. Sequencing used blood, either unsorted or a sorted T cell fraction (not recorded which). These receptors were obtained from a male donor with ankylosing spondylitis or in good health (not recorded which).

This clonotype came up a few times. The CDR3 is CANEPQFF. The DNA for the CDR3 is TGTGCCAACGAACCCCAGTTCTTC. The V and J genes are TRBV12-3 or TRBV12-4 and TRBJ2-1; D not certain. The length of the CDR3 is 8 residues. Deletions cut 10 bases from V and 13 bases from J, with 8 bases between.

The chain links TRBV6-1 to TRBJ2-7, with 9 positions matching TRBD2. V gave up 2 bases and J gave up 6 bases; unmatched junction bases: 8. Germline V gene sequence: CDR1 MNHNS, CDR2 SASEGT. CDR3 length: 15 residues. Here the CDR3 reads CASSEPISGGGEQYF. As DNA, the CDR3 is TGTGCCAGCAGTGAACCGATTAGCGGGGGTGGCGAGCAGTACTTC.

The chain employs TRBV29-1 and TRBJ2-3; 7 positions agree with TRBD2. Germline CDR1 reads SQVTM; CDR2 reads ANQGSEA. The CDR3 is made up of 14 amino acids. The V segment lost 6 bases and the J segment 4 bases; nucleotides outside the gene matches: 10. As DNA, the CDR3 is TGCAGCGTGGGGTTGGGGGGGGTCGCAGATACGCAGTATTTT. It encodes CSVGLGGVADTQYF.

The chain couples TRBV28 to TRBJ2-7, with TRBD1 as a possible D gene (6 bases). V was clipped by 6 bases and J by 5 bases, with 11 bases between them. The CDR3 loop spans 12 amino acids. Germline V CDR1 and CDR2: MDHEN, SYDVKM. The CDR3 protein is CASRPGHHEQYF. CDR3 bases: TGTGCCAGCAGGCCGGGACACCACGAGCAGTACTTC.

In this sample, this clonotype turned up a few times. The CDR3 DNA follows: TGTGCCAGCAGACCAATCCCGACAGTGATGAACTATGGCTACACCTTC. Translated, it gives CASRPIPTVMNYGYTF. The rearrangement uses TRBV5-8 and TRBJ1-2; perhaps TRBD1 as D (5 bases). V lost 5 bases, J lost 2 bases, and 19 bases lay in between. Germline V gene data show CDR1 as SGHTS and CDR2 as YDEGEE. This CDR3 contains 16 residues.

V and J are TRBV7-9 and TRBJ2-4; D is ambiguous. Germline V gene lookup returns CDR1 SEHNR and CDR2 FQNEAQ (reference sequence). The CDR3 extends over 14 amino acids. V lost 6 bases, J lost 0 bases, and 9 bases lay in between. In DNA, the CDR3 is TGTGCCAGCAGTCCTTCCGAAGCCAAAAACATTCAGTACTTC. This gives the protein CASSPSEAKNIQYF.

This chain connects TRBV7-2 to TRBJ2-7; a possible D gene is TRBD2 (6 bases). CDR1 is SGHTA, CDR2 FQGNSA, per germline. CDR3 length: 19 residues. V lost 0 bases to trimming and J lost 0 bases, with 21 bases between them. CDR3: CASSLAPRPGGAVSYEQYF. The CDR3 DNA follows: TGTGCCAGCAGCTTAGCCCCGCGTCCCGGGGGAGCCGTCTCCTACGAGCAGTACTTC. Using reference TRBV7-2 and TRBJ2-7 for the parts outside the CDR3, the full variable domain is GAGVSQSPSNKVTEKGKDVELRCDPISGHTALYWYRQSLGQGLEFLIYFQGNSAPDKSGLPSDRFSAERTGGSVSTLTIQRTQQEDSAVYLCASSLAPRPGGAVSYEQYFGPGTRLTVT.

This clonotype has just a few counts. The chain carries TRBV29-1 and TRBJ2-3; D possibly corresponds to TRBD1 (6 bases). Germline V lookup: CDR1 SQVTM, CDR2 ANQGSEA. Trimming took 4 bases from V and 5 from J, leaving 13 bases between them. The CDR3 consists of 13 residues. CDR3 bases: TGCAGCGTTGGGTTTGGGGGCCAAGATACGCAGTATTTT. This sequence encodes CSVGFGGQDTQYF.

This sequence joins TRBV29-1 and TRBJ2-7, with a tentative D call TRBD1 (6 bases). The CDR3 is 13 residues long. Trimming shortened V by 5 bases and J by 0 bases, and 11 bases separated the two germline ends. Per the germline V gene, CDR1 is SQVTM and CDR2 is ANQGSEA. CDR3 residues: CSVTQGISYEQYF. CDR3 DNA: TGCAGCGTTACTCAGGGGATCTCCTACGAGCAGTACTTC.

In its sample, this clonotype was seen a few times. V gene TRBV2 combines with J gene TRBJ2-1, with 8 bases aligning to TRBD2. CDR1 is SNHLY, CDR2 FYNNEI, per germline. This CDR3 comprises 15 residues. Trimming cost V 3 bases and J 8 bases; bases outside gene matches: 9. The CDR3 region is CASSDFAGGADEQFF. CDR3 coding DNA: TGTGCCAGCAGTGATTTCGCGGGGGGCGCCGATGAGCAGTTCTTC.